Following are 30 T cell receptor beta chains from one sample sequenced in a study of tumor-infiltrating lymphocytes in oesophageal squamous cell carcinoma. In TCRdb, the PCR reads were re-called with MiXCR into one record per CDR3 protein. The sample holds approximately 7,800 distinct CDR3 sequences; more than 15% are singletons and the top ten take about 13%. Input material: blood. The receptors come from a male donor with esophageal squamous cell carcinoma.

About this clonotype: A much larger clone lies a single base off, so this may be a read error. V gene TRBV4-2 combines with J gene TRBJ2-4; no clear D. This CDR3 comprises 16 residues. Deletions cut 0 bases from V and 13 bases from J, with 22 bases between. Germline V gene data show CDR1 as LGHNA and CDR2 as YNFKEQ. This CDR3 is CASSQESTSAYNEQYF. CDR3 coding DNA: TGTGCCAGCAGCCAAGAATCGACCTCGGCGTACAATGAGCAGTACTTC.

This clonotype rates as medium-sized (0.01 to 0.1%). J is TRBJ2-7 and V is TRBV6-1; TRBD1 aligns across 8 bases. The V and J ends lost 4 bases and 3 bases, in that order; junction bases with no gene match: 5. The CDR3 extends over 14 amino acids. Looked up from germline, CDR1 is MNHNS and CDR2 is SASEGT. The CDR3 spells CASSGTGSDYEQYF. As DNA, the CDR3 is TGTGCCAGCAGTGGGACAGGGTCGGACTACGAGCAGTACTTC.

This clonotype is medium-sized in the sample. The CDR3 here is CASSPIHEQYF. The CDR3 DNA sequence: TGTGCCAGCAGCCCCATCCACGAGCAGTACTTC. The V and J genes are TRBV7-2 and TRBJ2-7; D is ambiguous. Germline CDR1 reads SGHTA; CDR2 reads FQGNSA. The CDR3 is 11 residues long. V lost 5 bases and J lost 5, with 7 bases in between.

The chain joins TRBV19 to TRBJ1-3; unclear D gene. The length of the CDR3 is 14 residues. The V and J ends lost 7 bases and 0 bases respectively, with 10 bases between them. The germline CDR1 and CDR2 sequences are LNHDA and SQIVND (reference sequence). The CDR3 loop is CASTGRSSGNTIYF. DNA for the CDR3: TGTGCCAGTACCGGACGGTCCTCTGGAAACACCATATATTTT. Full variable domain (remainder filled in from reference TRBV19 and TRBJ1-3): DGGITQSPKYLFRKEGQNVTLSCEQNLNHDAMYWYRQDPGQGLRLIYYSQIVNDFQKGDIAEGYSVSREKKESFPLTVTSAQKNPTAFYLCASTGRSSGNTIYFGEGSWLTVV.

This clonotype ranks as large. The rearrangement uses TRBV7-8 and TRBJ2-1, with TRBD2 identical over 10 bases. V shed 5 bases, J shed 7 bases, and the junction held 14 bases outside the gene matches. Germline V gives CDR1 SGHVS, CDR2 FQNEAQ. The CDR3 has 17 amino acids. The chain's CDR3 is CASSPRQMSGGVNEQFF. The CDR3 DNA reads TGTGCCAGCAGCCCAAGACAAATGAGCGGGGGGGTAAATGAGCAGTTCTTC.

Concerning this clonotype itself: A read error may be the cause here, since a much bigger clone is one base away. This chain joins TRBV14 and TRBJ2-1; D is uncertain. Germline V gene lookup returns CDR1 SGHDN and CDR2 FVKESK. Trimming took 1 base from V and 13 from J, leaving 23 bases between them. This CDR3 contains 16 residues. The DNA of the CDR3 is TGTGCCAGCAGCCAAGTCGCTAGTGGTTGGCAAGAGACCCAGTTCTTC. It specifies CASSQVASGWQETQFF. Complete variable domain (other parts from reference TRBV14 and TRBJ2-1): EAGVTQFPSHSVIEKGQTVTLRCDPISGHDNLYWYRRVMGKEIKFLLHFVKESKQDESGMPNNRFLAERTGGTYSTLKVQPAELEDSGVYFCASSQVASGWQETQFFGPGTRLTVL.

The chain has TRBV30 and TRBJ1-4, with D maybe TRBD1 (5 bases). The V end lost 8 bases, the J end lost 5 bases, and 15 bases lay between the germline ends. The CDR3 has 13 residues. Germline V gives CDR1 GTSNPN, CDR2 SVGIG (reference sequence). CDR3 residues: CAGLGDSNEKLFF. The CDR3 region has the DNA TGTGCCGGTTTGGGGGATTCGAATGAAAAACTGTTTTTT.

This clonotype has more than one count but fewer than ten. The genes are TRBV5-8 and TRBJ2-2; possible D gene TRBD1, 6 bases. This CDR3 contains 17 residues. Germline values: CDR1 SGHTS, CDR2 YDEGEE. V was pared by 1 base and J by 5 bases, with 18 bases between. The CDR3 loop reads CASSLFLQGLGTGELFF. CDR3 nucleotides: TGTGCCAGCAGCTTGTTCCTCCAGGGGCTGGGTACCGGGGAGCTGTTTTTT.

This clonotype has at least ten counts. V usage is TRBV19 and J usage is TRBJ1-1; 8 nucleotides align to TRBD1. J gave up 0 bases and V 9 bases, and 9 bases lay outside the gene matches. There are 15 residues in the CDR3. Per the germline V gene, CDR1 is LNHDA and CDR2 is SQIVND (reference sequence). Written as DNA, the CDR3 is TGTGCCAGCCGGGACAGGCGCACGATGAACACTGAAGCTTTCTTT. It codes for CASRDRRTMNTEAFF.

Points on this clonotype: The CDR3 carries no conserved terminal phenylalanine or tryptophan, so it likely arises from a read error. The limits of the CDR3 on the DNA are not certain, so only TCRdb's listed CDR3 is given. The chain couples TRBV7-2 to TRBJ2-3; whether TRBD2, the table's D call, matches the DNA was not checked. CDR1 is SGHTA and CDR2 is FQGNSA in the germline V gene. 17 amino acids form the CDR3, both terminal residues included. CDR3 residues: CASSPGLAANNEQFFGP.

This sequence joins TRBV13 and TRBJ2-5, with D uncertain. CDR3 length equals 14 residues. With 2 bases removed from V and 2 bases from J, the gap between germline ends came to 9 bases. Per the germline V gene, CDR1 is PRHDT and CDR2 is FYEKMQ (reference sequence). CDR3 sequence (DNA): TGTGCCAGCAGCTTAAAGGGCACTCAAGAGACCCAGTACTTC. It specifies CASSLKGTQETQYF.

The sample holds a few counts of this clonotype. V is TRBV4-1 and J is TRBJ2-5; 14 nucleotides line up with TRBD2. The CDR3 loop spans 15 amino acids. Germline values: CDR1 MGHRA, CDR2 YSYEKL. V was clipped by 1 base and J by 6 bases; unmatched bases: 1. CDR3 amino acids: CASSQGLAGGQTQYF. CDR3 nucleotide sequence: TGCGCCAGCAGCCAAGGACTAGCGGGGGGGCAGACCCAGTACTTC.

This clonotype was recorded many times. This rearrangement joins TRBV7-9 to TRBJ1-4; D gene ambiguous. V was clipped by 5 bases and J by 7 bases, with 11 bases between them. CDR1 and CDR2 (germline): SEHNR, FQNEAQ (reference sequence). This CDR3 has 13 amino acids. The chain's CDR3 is CASSQESGEKLFF. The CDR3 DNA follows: TGTGCCAGCAGCCAGGAATCCGGTGAAAAACTGTTTTTT.

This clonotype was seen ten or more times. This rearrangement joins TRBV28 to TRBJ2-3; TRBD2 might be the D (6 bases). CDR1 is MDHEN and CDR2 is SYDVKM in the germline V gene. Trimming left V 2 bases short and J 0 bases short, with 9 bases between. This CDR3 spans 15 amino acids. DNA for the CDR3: TGTGCCAGCAGTTTAGGGGGGACTAGCACAGATACGCAGTATTTT. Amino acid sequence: CASSLGGTSTDTQYF.

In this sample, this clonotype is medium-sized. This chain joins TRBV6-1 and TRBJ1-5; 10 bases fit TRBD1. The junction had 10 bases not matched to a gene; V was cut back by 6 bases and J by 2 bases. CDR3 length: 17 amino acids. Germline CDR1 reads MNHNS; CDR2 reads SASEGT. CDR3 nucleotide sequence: TGTGCCAGCAGAGTTGAGGACAGGGGGAGTCGCAATCAGCCCCAGCATTTT. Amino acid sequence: CASRVEDRGSRNQPQHF.

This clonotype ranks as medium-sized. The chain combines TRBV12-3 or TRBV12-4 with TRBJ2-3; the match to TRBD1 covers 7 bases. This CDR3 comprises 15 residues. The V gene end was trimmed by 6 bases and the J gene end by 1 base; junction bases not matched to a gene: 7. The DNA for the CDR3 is TGTGCCAGCAGACCACGAACAGGGGGCACAGATACGCAGTATTTT. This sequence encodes CASRPRTGGTDTQYF.

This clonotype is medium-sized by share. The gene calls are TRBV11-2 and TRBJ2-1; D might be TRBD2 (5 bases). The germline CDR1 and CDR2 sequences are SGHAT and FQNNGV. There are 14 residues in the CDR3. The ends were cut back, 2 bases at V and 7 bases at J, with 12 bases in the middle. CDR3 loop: CASSLWAAANEQFF. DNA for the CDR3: TGTGCCAGCAGCTTATGGGCAGCGGCGAATGAGCAGTTCTTC.

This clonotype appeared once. CDR3 in DNA: TGTGCCACCAGCAGGTTAGGCCGACAGGTGTTATCAGCTAACTATGGCTACACCTTC. This translates into CATSRLGRQVLSANYGYTF. The chain combines TRBV15 with TRBJ1-2; perhaps TRBD1 as D (6 bases). The CDR3 length is 19 residues. The V gene lost 3 bases and the J gene lost 0 bases, with 23 bases spanning the gap. Per the germline V gene, CDR1 is LNHNV and CDR2 is YYDKDF (reference sequence).

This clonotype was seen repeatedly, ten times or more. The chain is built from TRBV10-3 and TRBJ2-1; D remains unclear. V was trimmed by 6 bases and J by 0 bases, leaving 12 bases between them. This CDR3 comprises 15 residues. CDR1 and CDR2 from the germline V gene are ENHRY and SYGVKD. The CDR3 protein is CAIRPSENSYNEQFF. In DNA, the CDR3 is TGTGCCATCAGGCCGTCGGAAAACTCCTACAATGAGCAGTTCTTC.

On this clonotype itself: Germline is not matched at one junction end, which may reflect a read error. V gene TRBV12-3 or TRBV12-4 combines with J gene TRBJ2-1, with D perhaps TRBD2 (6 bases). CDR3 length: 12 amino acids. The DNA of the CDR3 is TGTGCCAGCAGGGGGGGATCCTACGAGCAGATCTTC. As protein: CASRGGSYEQIF.

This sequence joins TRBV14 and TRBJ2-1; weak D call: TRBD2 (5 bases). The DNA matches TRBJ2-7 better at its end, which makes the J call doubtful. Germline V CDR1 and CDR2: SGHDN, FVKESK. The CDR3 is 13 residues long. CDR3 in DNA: TGTGCCAGCAGCCGGAAAGGAGGATTCGAGCAGTACTTC. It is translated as CASSRKGGFEQYF.

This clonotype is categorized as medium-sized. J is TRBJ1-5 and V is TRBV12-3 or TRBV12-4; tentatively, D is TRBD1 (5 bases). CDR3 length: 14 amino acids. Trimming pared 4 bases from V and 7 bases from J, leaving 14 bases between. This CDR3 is CASSSGVPSQPQHF. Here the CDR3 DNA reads TGTGCCAGCAGTTCGGGGGTCCCCAGCCAGCCCCAGCATTTT.

CDR3 protein: CASSLGGGGASYGYTF. In DNA, the CDR3 is TGTGCCAGCAGTTTGGGGGGAGGGGGCGCATCCTATGGCTACACCTTC. This sequence joins TRBV28 and TRBJ1-2, with 7 bases that match TRBD1. CDR3 length: 16 amino acids. After removal of 3 bases from V and 4 bases from J, the junction contained 11 bases not matched to a gene. From germline, CDR1 is MDHEN and CDR2 SYDVKM.

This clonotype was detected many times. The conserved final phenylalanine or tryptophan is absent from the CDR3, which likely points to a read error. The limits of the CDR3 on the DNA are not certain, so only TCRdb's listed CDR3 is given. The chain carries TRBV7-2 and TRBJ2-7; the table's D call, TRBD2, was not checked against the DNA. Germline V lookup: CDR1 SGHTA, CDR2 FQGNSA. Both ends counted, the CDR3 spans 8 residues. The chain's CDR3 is CASSFGLS.

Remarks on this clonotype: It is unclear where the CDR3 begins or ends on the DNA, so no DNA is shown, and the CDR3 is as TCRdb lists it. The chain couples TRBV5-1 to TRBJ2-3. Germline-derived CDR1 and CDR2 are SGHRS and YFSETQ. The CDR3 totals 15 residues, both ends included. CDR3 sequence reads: CASSLCWELWLHLRF.

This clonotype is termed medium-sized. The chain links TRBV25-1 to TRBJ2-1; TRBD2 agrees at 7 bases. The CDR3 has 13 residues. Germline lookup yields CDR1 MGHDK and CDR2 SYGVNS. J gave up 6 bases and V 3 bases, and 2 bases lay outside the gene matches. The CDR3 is CASSEGGGNEQFF. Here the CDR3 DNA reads TGTGCCAGCAGTGAGGGCGGGGGCAATGAGCAGTTCTTC.

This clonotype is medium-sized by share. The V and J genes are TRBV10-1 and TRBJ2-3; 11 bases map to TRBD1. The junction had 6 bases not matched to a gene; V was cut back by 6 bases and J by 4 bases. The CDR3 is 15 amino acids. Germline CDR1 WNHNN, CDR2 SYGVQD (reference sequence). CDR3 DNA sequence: TGCGCCAGCAGAGCCGGGACAGGGGGTTCAGATACGCAGTATTTT. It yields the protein CASRAGTGGSDTQYF.

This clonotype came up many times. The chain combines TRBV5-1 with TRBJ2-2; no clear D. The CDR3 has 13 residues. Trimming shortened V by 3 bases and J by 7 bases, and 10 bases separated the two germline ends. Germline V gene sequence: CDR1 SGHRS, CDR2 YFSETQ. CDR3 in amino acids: CASSSVGYGELFF. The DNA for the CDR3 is TGCGCCAGCAGCTCCGTGGGCTACGGGGAGCTGTTTTTT.

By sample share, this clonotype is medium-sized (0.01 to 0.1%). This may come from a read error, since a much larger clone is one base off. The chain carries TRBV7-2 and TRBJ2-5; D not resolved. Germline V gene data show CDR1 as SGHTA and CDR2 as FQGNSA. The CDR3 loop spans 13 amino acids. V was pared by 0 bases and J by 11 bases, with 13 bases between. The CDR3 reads CASSLAHYNEQYF. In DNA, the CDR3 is TGTGCCAGCAGCTTAGCGCACTACAATGAGCAGTACTTC.

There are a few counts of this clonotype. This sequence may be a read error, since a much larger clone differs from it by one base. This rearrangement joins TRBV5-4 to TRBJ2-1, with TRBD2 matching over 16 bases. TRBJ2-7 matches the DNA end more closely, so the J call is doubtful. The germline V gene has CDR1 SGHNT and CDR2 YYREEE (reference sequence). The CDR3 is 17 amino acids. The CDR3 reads CASSLAGTSGGASEQYF. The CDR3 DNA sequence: TGTGCCAGCAGCTTGGCCGGGACTAGCGGGGGGGCAAGTGAGCAGTACTTC.